This paragraph covers one TCR beta chain sequence. The table lists this clonotype with a few counts. Its antigen target is currently unknown. Base qualities are not at hand, and no much larger clone is one base apart. From the cysteine through the phenylalanine, the CDR3 covers 15 amino acids. This entry keeps only the CDR3 DNA: 45 bases, framed from base 1. CDR1 and CDR2 are read off the germline V gene as LGHNA and YSLEER. Trimming at the junction amounts to 1 base on V and 6 bases on J, and the germline ends lie 16 bases apart. This entry belongs to a study of T-cell reconstitution after alpha-beta-depleted transplantation in children (dated by TCRdb to 2016 to 2017). With respect to the entire study: Using TCR repertoire profiling, the study quantitatively followed how T-cell immune reconstitution unfolded in children after TCRalphabeta/CD19-depleted allogeneic hematopoietic cell transplantation.

Library creation used PCR. Sequenced using an Illumina HiSeq 2500. Molecular barcoding was employed in the preparation of TCR libraries, with unique molecular identifiers being used to normalize TCRbeta repertoire quantification. TCRdb itself trimmed the public reads at Q25 with fastp, ran MiXCR and retained productive beta chains. Rows are unified per CDR3 protein, each entry keeping the most common DNA and genes. This sample comprises just under 350,000 distinct CDR3 sequences, 15% to 20% of them detected only once. The top ten clones comprise around 41% of the sample. What this sample's treatment or condition label stands for: allogeneic hematopoietic cell transplantation with graft depleted of TCRalphabeta T cells and CD19 B cells. The transplant recipients were children given TCRalphabeta/CD19-depleted allogeneic hematopoietic cell grafts. Paper-wide results and their limitations: The apparently early alphabetaT-cell count recovery about two months after transplant was reportedly dependent on only several hundred rapidly expanded clones derived from non-depleted graft cells. In some patients, the high TCRbeta diversity seen at day 60 was put down to recipient T cells and intrathymic progenitors that had survived conditioning. The frequencies of hyperexpanded clones fell over the following months, and after one year, T-cell counts and TCRbeta diversity were mostly attributed to newly produced T cells.

The starting material was PBMCs, mostly from graft donor cells, obtained 360 days after TCRalphabeta/CD19-depleted stem cell transplant. This chain is built from TRBV4-3 and TRBJ2-7; too little of a D gene remains to name it. This sequence originates from a male patient under 10 years old who had a stem cell transplant for acute lymphoblastic leukemia, so the T cells may come from the graft donor. CDR3 region: CASSQVLRLPSEQYF. The DNA reads as follows: TGCGCCAGCAGCCAAGTGTTGCGACTTCCTAGCGAGCAGTACTTC.